This T cell receptor beta chain was identified in a study of CD8 T cells in ankylosing spondylitis. Researchers built TCR beta libraries using quantitative 5'-RACE with molecular barcodes. TCRdb used MiXCR to reprocess the 5' RACE reads, holding one entry per CDR3 protein. The sample holds about 190,000 distinct CDR3 sequences, 10% to 15% seen once. This clonotype was found many times. This CDR3 is built from 15 residues. V was cut by 6 bases and J by 8 bases, with 19 bases left in between. From germline, CDR1 is WSHSY and CDR2 SAAADI. The sequence came from a female donor with ankylosing spondylitis or in good health (not recorded which). Sequenced material: blood, either unsorted or a sorted T cell fraction (not recorded which). The chain links TRBV10-2 to TRBJ1-4, with D maybe TRBD1 (5 bases). This chain's CDR3 is CASSDMTAGKEKLFF. The CDR3 DNA sequence: TGCGCCAGCAGCGATATGACAGCGGGGAAGGAAAAACTGTTTTTT.